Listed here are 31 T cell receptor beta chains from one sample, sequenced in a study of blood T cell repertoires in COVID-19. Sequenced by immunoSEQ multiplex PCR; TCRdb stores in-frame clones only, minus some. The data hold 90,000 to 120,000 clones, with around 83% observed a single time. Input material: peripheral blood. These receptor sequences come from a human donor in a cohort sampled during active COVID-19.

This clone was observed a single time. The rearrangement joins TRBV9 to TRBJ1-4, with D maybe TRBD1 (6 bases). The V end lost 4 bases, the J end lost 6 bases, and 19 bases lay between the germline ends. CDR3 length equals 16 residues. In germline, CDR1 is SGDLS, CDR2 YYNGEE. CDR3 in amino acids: CASSTEDSTVYEKLFF. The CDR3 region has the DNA TGTGCCAGCAGCACTGAGGACAGCACCGTTTATGAAAAACTGTTTTTT. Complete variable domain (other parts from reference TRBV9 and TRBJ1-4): DSGVTQTPKHLITATGQRVTLRCSPRSGDLSVYWYQQSLDQGLQFLIQYYNGEERAKGNILERFSAQQFPDLHSELNLSSLELGDSALYFCASSTEDSTVYEKLFFGSGTQLSVL.

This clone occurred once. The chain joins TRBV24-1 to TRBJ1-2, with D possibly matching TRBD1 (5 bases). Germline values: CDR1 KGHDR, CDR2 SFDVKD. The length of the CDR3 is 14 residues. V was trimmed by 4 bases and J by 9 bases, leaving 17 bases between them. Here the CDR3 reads CATSESDTLVSYTF. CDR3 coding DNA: TGTGCCACCAGTGAGTCGGACACCCTCGTAAGCTACACCTTC.

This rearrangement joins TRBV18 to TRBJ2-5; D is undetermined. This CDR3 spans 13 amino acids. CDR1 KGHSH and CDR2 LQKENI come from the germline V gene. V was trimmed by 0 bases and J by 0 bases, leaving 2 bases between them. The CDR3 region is CASSPPNQETQYF. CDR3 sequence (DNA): TGTGCCAGCTCACCACCTAACCAAGAGACCCAGTACTTC.

CDR3 coding DNA: TGCGCCAGCAGCCAAGTCAGGTTACAGGTTAGCACAGATACGCAGTATTTT. Amino acids: CASSQVRLQVSTDTQYF. This rearrangement joins TRBV4-1 to TRBJ2-3; TRBD1 might be the D (5 bases). The V end lost 1 base, the J end lost 0 bases, and 14 bases lay between the germline ends. The CDR3 runs 17 residues. CDR1 is MGHRA and CDR2 is YSYEKL in the germline V gene.

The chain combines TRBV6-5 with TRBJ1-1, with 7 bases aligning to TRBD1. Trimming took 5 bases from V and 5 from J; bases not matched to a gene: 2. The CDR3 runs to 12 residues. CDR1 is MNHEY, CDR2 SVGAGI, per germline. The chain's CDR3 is CASSRDRTEAFF. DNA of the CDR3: TGTGCCAGCAGTAGGGACAGAACTGAAGCTTTCTTT.

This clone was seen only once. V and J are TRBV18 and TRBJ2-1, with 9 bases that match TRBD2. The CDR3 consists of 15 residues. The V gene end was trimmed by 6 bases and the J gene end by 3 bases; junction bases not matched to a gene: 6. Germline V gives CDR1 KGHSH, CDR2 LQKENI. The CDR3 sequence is CASSHAGGLYNEQFF. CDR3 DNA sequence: TGTGCCAGCTCCCACGCGGGGGGGCTCTACAATGAGCAGTTCTTC. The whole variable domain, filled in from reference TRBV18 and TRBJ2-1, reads NAGVMQNPRHLVRRRGQEARLRCSPMKGHSHVYWYRQLPEEGLKFMVYLQKENIIDESGMPKERFSAEFPKEGPSILRIQQVVRGDSAAYFCASSHAGGLYNEQFFGPGTRLTVL.

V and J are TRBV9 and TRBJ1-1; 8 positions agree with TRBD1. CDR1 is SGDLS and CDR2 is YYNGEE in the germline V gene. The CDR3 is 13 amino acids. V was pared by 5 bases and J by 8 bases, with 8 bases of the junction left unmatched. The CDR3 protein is CASSTTGTGEAFF. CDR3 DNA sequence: TGTGCCAGCAGTACAACCGGGACAGGAGAAGCTTTCTTT.

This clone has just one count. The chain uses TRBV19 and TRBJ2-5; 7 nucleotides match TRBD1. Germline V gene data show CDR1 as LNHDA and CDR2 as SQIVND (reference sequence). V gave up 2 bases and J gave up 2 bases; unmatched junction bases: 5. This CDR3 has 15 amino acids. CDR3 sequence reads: CASSINAGGQETQYF. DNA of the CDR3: TGTGCCAGTAGTATAAACGCAGGGGGTCAAGAGACCCAGTACTTC. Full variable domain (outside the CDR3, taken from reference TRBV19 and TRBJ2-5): DGGITQSPKYLFRKEGQNVTLSCEQNLNHDAMYWYRQDPGQGLRLIYYSQIVNDFQKGDIAEGYSVSREKKESFPLTVTSAQKNPTAFYLCASSINAGGQETQYFGPGTRLLVL.

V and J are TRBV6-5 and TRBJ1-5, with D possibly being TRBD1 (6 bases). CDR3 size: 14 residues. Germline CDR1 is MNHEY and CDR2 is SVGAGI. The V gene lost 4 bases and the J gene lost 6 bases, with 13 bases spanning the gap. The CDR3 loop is CASSSLQGRQPQHF. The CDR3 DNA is TGTGCCAGCAGTTCCCTACAGGGTCGTCAGCCCCAGCATTTT.

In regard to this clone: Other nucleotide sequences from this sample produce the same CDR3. This chain's CDR3 is CASSVVGSADTQYF. CDR3 in DNA: TGTGCCAGCAGCGTAGTCGGGAGCGCAGATACGCAGTATTTT. The chain links TRBV9 to TRBJ2-3; possibly TRBD2 for D (6 bases). V gave up 0 bases and J gave up 4 bases, with 9 bases separating them. Germline values: CDR1 SGDLS, CDR2 YYNGEE. The CDR3 extends over 14 amino acids.

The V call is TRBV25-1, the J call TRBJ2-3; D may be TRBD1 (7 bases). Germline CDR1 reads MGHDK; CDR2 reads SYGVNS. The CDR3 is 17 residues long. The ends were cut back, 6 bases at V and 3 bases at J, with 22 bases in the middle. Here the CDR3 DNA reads TGTGCCAGCAGGGGGGGCAGGGGGTACCCGCCGACAGATACGCAGTATTTT. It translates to CASRGGRGYPPTDTQYF.

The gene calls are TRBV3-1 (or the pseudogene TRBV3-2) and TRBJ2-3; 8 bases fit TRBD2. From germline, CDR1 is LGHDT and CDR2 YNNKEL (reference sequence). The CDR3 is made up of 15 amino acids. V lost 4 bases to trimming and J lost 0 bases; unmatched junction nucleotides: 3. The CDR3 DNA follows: TGTGCCAGCAGCCGAGCGGGGGCTAGCACAGATACGCAGTATTTT. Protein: CASSRAGASTDTQYF.

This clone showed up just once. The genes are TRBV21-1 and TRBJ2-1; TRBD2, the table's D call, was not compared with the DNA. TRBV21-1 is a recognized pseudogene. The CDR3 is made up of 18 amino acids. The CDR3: CASSKAASGGGGHNEQFF. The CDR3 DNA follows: TGTGCCAGCAGCAAGGCGGCTAGCGGAGGCGGGGGACACAATGAGCAGTTCTTC.

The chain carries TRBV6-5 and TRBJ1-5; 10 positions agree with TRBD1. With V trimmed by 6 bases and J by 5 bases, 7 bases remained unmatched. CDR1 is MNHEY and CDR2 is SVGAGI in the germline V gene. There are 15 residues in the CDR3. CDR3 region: CASSSSGTGDQPQHF. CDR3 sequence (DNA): TGTGCCAGCAGCTCCTCCGGGACAGGGGATCAGCCCCAGCATTTT.

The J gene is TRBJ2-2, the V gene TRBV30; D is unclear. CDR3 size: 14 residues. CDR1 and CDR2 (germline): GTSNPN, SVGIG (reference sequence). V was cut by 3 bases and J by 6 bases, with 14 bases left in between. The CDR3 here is CAWSWVLGAGELFF. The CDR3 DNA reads TGTGCCTGGAGCTGGGTCTTAGGAGCCGGGGAGCTGTTTTTT.

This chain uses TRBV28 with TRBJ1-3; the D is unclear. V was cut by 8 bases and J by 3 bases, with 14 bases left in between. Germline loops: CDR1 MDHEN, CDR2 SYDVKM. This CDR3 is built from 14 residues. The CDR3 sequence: CASGSTPYGNTIYF. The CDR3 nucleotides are TGTGCCAGCGGGTCGACACCCTATGGAAACACCATATATTTT.

CDR3 residues: CASSPVTGTVNNEQFF. CDR3 in DNA: TGTGCCAGCTCACCCGTGACCGGGACAGTTAACAATGAGCAGTTCTTC. The chain has TRBV18 and TRBJ2-1; TRBD1 matches at 7 bases. Germline CDR1 and CDR2: KGHSH and LQKENI. V lost 3 bases, J lost 5 bases, and 10 bases stayed unmatched. There are 16 residues in the CDR3.

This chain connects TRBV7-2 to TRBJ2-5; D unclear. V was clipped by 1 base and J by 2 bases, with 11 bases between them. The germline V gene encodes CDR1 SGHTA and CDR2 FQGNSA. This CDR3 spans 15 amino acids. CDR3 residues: CASSLVAELQETQYF. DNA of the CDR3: TGTGCCAGCAGCTTAGTGGCGGAATTACAAGAGACCCAGTACTTC.

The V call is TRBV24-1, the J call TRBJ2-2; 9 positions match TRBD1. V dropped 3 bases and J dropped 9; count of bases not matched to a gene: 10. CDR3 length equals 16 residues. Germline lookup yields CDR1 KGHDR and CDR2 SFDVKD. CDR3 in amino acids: CATSDSRTGVSRELFF. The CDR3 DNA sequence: TGTGCCACCAGTGATAGCAGGACAGGGGTTTCCAGGGAGCTGTTTTTT.

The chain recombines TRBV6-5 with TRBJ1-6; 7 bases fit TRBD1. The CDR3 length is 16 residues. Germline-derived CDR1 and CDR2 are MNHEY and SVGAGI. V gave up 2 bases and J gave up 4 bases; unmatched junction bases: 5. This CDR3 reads CASSYRGDSYNSPLHF. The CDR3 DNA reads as TGTGCCAGCAGTTACCGCGGGGACAGTTATAATTCACCCCTCCACTTT.

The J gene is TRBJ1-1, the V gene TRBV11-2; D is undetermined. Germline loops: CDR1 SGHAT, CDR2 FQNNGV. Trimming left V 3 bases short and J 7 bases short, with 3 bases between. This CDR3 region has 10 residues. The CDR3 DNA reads TGTGCCAGCAGCTTCATTGAAGCTTTCTTT. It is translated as CASSFIEAFF.

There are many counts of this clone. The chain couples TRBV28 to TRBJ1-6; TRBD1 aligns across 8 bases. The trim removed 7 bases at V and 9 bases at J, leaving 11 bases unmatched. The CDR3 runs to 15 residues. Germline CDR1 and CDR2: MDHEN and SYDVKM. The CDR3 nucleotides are TGTGCCAGCAACCCAGGGGTAACAGGGGGTTCACCCCTCCACTTT. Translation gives CASNPGVTGGSPLHF.

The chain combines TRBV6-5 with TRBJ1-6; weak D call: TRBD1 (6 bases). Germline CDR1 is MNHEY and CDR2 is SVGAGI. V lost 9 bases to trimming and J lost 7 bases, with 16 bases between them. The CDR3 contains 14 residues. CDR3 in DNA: TGTGCCAGTTCACAGGGTTGGGAAAATTCACCCCTCCACTTT. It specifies CASSQGWENSPLHF.

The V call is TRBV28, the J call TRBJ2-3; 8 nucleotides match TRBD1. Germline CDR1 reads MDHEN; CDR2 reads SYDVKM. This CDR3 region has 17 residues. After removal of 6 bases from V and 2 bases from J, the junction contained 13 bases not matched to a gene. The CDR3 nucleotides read TGTGCCAGCAGCCCAGCACAGGGGGTGGGGTTCACAGATACGCAGTATTTT. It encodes CASSPAQGVGFTDTQYF.

The CDR3 spells CASSHQDRPNVDEQFF. DNA of the CDR3: TGCGCCAGCAGCCACCAGGACAGGCCAAATGTCGATGAGCAGTTCTTC. The V gene is TRBV4-1, the J gene TRBJ2-1; TRBD1 matches at 7 bases. Trimming at V came to 3 bases and at J to 8 bases, leaving 13 bases not matched to a gene. CDR1 and CDR2 from the germline V gene are MGHRA and YSYEKL. The CDR3 extends over 16 amino acids.

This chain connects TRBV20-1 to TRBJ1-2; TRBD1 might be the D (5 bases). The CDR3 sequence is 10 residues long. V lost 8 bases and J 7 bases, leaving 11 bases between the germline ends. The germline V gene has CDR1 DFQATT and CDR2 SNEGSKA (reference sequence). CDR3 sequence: CSPLGPGYTF. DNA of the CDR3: TGCAGTCCGTTGGGGCCTGGCTACACCTTC.

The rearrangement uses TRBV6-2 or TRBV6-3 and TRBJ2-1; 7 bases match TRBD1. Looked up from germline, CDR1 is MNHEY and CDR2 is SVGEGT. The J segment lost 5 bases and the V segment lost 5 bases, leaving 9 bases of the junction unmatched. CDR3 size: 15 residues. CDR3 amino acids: CASSDDRVHNNEQFF. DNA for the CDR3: TGTGCCAGCAGTGACGACAGGGTCCATAACAATGAGCAGTTCTTC.

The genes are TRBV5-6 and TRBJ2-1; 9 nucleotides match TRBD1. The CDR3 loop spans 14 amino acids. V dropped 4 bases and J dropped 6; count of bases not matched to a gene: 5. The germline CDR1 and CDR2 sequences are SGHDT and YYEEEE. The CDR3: CASSGRDRVNEQFF. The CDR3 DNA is TGTGCCAGCAGCGGCCGGGACAGGGTCAATGAGCAGTTCTTC.

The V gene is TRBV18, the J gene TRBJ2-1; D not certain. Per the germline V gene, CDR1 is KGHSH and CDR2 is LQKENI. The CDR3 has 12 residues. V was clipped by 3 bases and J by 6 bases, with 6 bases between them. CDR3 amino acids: CASSPQSNEQFF. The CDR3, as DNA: TGTGCCAGCTCACCTCAATCCAATGAGCAGTTCTTC. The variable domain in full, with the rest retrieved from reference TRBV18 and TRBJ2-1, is NAGVMQNPRHLVRRRGQEARLRCSPMKGHSHVYWYRQLPEEGLKFMVYLQKENIIDESGMPKERFSAEFPKEGPSILRIQQVVRGDSAAYFCASSPQSNEQFFGPGTRLTVL.

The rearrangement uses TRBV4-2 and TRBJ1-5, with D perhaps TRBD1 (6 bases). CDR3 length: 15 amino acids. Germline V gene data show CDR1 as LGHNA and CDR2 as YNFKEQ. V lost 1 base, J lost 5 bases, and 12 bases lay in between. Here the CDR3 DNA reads TGTGCCAGCAGCCAAGGTTATGAGGGGGATCAGCCCCAGCATTTT. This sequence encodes CASSQGYEGDQPQHF.

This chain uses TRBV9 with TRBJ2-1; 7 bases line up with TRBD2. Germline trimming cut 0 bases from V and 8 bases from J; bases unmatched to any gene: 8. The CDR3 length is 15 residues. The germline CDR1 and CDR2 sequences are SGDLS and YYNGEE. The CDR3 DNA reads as TGTGCCAGCAGCGTAGCCTCCCTAGCGGTAGATGAGCAGTTCTTC. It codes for CASSVASLAVDEQFF. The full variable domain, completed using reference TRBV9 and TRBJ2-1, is DSGVTQTPKHLITATGQRVTLRCSPRSGDLSVYWYQQSLDQGLQFLIQYYNGEERAKGNILERFSAQQFPDLHSELNLSSLELGDSALYFCASSVASLAVDEQFFGPGTRLTVL.